The 19 T cell receptor beta chains in this list originate from one sample, sequenced in a study of blood T cell repertoires in COVID-19. Measured with immunoSEQ multiplex PCR; TCRdb has only the in-frame clones, and not every one. The sample lists about 200,000 clones; 70% to 90% were seen once. The material sequenced was peripheral blood. The receptor source for this set is a woman in her 70s with acute or convalescent COVID-19.

The gene calls are TRBV18 and TRBJ1-6, with a tentative D call TRBD1 (6 bases). The V end was cut by 6 bases, the J end by 8 bases, with 14 bases between. The CDR3 is 14 amino acids. Germline CDR1 reads KGHSH; CDR2 reads LQKENI. The CDR3 DNA reads TGTGCCAGCTCGCTGGACAGTACCGATTCACCCCTCCACTTT. This sequence encodes CASSLDSTDSPLHF.

This clone has more than one count but fewer than ten. Other DNA sequences in this sample translate to the same CDR3. The chain links TRBV2 to TRBJ1-4; 7 bases map to TRBD1. Germline V gene data show CDR1 as SNHLY and CDR2 as FYNNEI. With 6 bases clipped from V and 7 bases from J, the junction kept 8 bases outside the gene matches. The CDR3 length is 14 residues. CDR3 in amino acids: CASSGRAGGEKLFF. For the CDR3, the DNA is TGTGCCAGCAGCGGTCGGGCAGGGGGTGAAAAACTGTTTTTT.

The CDR3 region has the DNA TGTGCCAGCTCACCAACCCCCCGGACAGGGCCAGGAGAGACCCAGTACTTC. Translating it yields CASSPTPRTGPGETQYF. The chain links TRBV18 to TRBJ2-5, with 8 bases aligning to TRBD1. Per germline, CDR1 KGHSH and CDR2 LQKENI. Germline trimming cut 2 bases from V and 4 bases from J; bases unmatched to any gene: 12. The length of the CDR3 is 17 residues.

The chain employs TRBV15 and TRBJ2-3, with D tentatively TRBD1 (6 bases). The CDR3 is made up of 13 amino acids. Germline V CDR1 and CDR2: LNHNV, YYDKDF (reference sequence). V was cut by 1 base and J by 4 bases, with 6 bases left in between. CDR3 DNA: TGTGCCACCAGCAGAGGACAGGCAGATACGCAGTATTTT. Translation gives CATSRGQADTQYF.

The J gene is TRBJ2-1, the V gene TRBV11-2; 9 nucleotides agree with TRBD1. The CDR3 is 15 residues long. The J segment lost 6 bases and the V segment lost 4 bases, leaving 7 bases of the junction unmatched. Germline CDR1 reads SGHAT; CDR2 reads FQNNGV. The CDR3 bases are TGTGCCAGCAGCTCCCGGGACAGGGATTTCAATGAGCAGTTCTTC. It encodes CASSSRDRDFNEQFF.

Here the CDR3 reads CASSLTGRSYEQYF. As DNA, the CDR3 is TGTGCCAGCAGTTTGACAGGGCGCTCCTACGAGCAGTACTTC. V usage is TRBV6-5 and J usage is TRBJ2-7; TRBD1 aligns across 7 bases. The CDR3 is 14 residues long. Unmatched junction bases numbered 3, after V lost 4 bases and J lost 0 bases. Germline values: CDR1 MNHEY, CDR2 SVGAGI.

The chain has TRBV5-4 and TRBJ1-4, with TRBD1 identical over 10 bases. From germline, CDR1 is SGHNT and CDR2 YYREEE (reference sequence). V dropped 3 bases and J dropped 3; count of bases not matched to a gene: 5. The CDR3 consists of 16 residues. CDR3 DNA sequence: TGTGCCAGCAGCTGGACAGGGGGTCGGGCTAATGAAAAACTGTTTTTT. It is translated as CASSWTGGRANEKLFF. Using reference TRBV5-4 and TRBJ1-4 for the parts outside the CDR3, the full variable domain is ETGVTQSPTHLIKTRGQQVTLRCSSQSGHNTVSWYQQALGQGPQFIFQYYREEENGRGNFPPRFSGLQFPNYSSELNVNALELDDSALYLCASSWTGGRANEKLFFGSGTQLSVL.

The table lists this clone with a few counts. The chain uses TRBV29-1 and TRBJ2-3, with TRBD2 identical over 8 bases. J gave up 4 bases and V 8 bases, and 11 bases lay outside the gene matches. Germline V gene sequence: CDR1 SQVTM, CDR2 ANQGSEA. This CDR3 has 14 amino acids. The CDR3 nucleotides are TGCAGCCTAGCCAAGCGGGAGTGGGCAGATACGCAGTATTTT. This translates into CSLAKREWADTQYF.

The rearrangement joins TRBV28 to TRBJ1-4; D perhaps matches TRBD1 (5 bases). The CDR3 has 16 amino acids. V lost 4 bases and J 0 bases, leaving 12 bases between the germline ends. Germline CDR1 reads MDHEN; CDR2 reads SYDVKM. DNA of the CDR3: TGTGCCAGCAGTTGGCAGGGCTCTGCAACTAATGAAAAACTGTTTTTT. Protein: CASSWQGSATNEKLFF.

The V and J genes are TRBV3-1 (or the pseudogene TRBV3-2) and TRBJ2-3; 10 positions agree with TRBD2. The germline gives CDR1 LGHDT, CDR2 YNNKEL (reference sequence). The CDR3 loop spans 16 amino acids. The junction had 8 bases not matched to a gene; V was cut back by 4 bases and J by 4 bases. The chain's CDR3 is CASSPEVAGGADTQYF. CDR3 DNA: TGTGCCAGCAGCCCTGAAGTAGCGGGGGGAGCAGATACGCAGTATTTT.

The gene calls are TRBV10-3 and TRBJ2-7, with TRBD2 identical over 11 bases. This CDR3 is 12 amino acids long. CDR1 and CDR2 from the germline V gene are ENHRY and SYGVKD. V lost 10 bases to trimming and J lost 3 bases; unmatched junction nucleotides: 2. The CDR3 is CATGTSGYEQYF. The CDR3 coding sequence is TGTGCCACCGGGACTAGCGGCTACGAGCAGTACTTC.

The J gene is TRBJ2-2, the V gene TRBV23-1; 10 positions agree with TRBD2. TRBV23-1 is noted as an ORF with a role that remains uncertain. V gave up 2 bases and J gave up 0 bases; unmatched junction bases: 3. The CDR3 consists of 17 residues. CDR3 sequence (DNA): TGCGCCAGCAGTCAAAGGACTAGCGGTGCGAACACCGGGGAGCTGTTTTTT. Translated, it gives CASSQRTSGANTGELFF.

Concerning this clone itself: The junction and the germline gene differ at one end; a read error may be behind it. The chain combines TRBV7-2 with TRBJ2-7; TRBD1 agrees at 7 bases. The CDR3 sequence is 14 residues long. Germline CDR1 SGHTA, CDR2 FQGNSA. The CDR3 region has the DNA TGTGCCAGCAGCCGGGACAGTCCCTCCCACGAGCAGTACTTC. Translating it yields CASSRDSPSHEQYF.

In nucleotides, the CDR3 is TGTGCCACCTCCGGGACAGCGAACACCGGGGAGCTGTTTTTT. Translating gives CATSGTANTGELFF. The chain carries TRBV10-3 and TRBJ2-2; 7 nucleotides align to TRBD1. The CDR3 consists of 14 residues. The germline gives CDR1 ENHRY, CDR2 SYGVKD. V shed 10 bases, J shed 0 bases, and the junction held 5 bases outside the gene matches.

This rearrangement joins TRBV10-2 to TRBJ2-7; D ambiguous. V was clipped by 5 bases and J by 4 bases, with 12 bases between them. The V gene's germline CDR1 is WSHSY and CDR2 SAAADI. This CDR3 contains 13 residues. As DNA, the CDR3 is TGCGCCAGCAGTACGACACCTGCATACGAGCAGTACTTC. It codes for CASSTTPAYEQYF.

J is TRBJ1-1 and V is TRBV2; D gene unclear. The CDR3 totals 13 residues. With 7 bases removed from V and 1 base from J, the gap between germline ends came to 10 bases. Germline V lookup: CDR1 SNHLY, CDR2 FYNNEI. CDR3 sequence reads: CASKEDPNTEAFF. The CDR3 region has the DNA TGTGCCAGCAAGGAGGACCCGAACACTGAAGCTTTCTTT.

The CDR3 DNA reads TGTGCCATCAGTGAGTCGAGTCGGTACTATGGCTACACCTTC. Protein product: CAISESSRYYGYTF. This chain links TRBV10-3 with TRBJ1-2; D uncertain. Germline CDR1 is ENHRY and CDR2 is SYGVKD. The ends were cut back, 0 bases at V and 3 bases at J, with 8 bases in the middle. The CDR3 covers 14 residues.

The chain is built from TRBV5-5 and TRBJ1-1; D uncertain. Per germline, CDR1 SGHKS and CDR2 YYEKEE (reference sequence). Trimming removed 0 bases from V and 4 bases from J, with 7 bases in between. CDR3 length: 13 residues. CDR3 residues: CASSLVGVTEAFF. The DNA of the CDR3 is TGTGCCAGCAGCTTGGTCGGAGTCACTGAAGCTTTCTTT.

The chain joins TRBV5-1 to TRBJ2-1; a possible D gene is TRBD1 (6 bases). V lost 0 bases, J lost 2 bases, and 9 bases lay in between. The CDR3 runs 15 residues. In germline, CDR1 is SGHRS, CDR2 YFSETQ. CDR3 nucleotides: TGCGCCAGCAGCTTGGACACAGGGACCTACAATGAGCAGTTCTTC. Encoded protein: CASSLDTGTYNEQFF.